This TCR beta chain was sequenced during a study of CD8 T cells in Susac syndrome. Roughly 0.45 to 1 ug RNA was reverse transcribed with random hexamers. Via MiXCR, TCRdb re-called the immunoSEQ multiplex PCR reads, giving one row per CDR3 protein. The table has approximately 90,000 distinct CDR3 sequences, approximately 92% seen once. The germline CDR1 and CDR2 sequences are SGDLS and YYNGEE. There are 13 residues in the CDR3. The V end was cut by 7 bases, the J end by 1 base, with 11 bases between. The source of this sequence is a human donor in good health. Material: CD8+ T cells from PBMCs. The chain recombines TRBV9 with TRBJ1-1; D possibly corresponds to TRBD1 (6 bases). CDR3: CASGQTPNTEAFF. The DNA of the CDR3 is TGTGCCAGCGGACAGACTCCGAACACTGAAGCTTTCTTT.